These 20 T cell receptor beta chains came from one sample sequenced in a study of cytomegalovirus exposure and HLA in healthy donors. PCR involved 60 Vbeta and 13 Jbeta primers. The protocol was immunoSEQ multiplex PCR, while the TCRdb copy is restricted to in-frame clones and leaves out a portion. The sample yields approximately 90,000 clones, around three quarters seen once. What was sequenced was PBMCs. These receptors were taken from a male donor in good health and CMV-seronegative.

The chain joins TRBV9 to TRBJ2-7, with 16 bases identical to TRBD2. Germline CDR1 and CDR2: SGDLS and YYNGEE. CDR3 length equals 18 residues. The junction had 3 bases not matched to a gene; V was cut back by 0 bases and J by 0 bases. CDR3 sequence reads: CASSVEGLAGGGSYEQYF. CDR3 sequence (DNA): TGTGCCAGCAGCGTAGAGGGACTAGCGGGAGGGGGCTCCTACGAGCAGTACTTC.

This clone has only a few counts. This chain links TRBV4-3 with TRBJ1-4; D uncertain. The CDR3 has 12 amino acids. The ends were cut back, 4 bases at V and 7 bases at J, with 7 bases in the middle. Germline-derived CDR1 and CDR2 are LGHNA and YSLEER. The CDR3 protein is CASSPLGEKLFF. The CDR3 nucleotides read TGCGCCAGCAGCCCCCTAGGTGAAAAACTGTTTTTT.

J is TRBJ2-1 and V is TRBV10-3; TRBD2 matches 11 bases. The CDR3 is 16 residues long. Germline CDR1 and CDR2: ENHRY and SYGVKD. V was pared by 6 bases and J by 9 bases, with 13 bases of the junction left unmatched. The CDR3 protein is CAISPLAGGPAGEQFF. CDR3 DNA: TGTGCCATCAGCCCCCTAGCGGGAGGCCCCGCGGGTGAGCAGTTCTTC.

This sequence joins TRBV7-9 and TRBJ1-5; a weak D match, TRBD1 (5 bases). The CDR3 loop spans 14 amino acids. V gave up 8 bases and J gave up 3 bases, with 14 bases separating them. Germline V CDR1 and CDR2: SEHNR, FQNEAQ (reference sequence). The DNA for the CDR3 is TGTGCCAGCGCCGCACAGGCCAACAATCAGCCCCAGCATTTT. The encoded protein is CASAAQANNQPQHF.

The gene calls are TRBV28 and TRBJ2-2; 14 bases map to TRBD2. The V segment lost 11 bases and the J segment 7 bases; nucleotides outside the gene matches: 6. The CDR3 is 14 residues long. From germline, CDR1 is MDHEN and CDR2 SYDVKM. This CDR3 is CASGTSGSHGELFF. CDR3 sequence (DNA): TGTGCCTCCGGGACTAGCGGGAGTCACGGGGAGCTGTTTTTT.

For this clone: One junction end disagrees with the germline gene, perhaps due to a read error. CDR3 protein: CAGSEGIGRPYEQYF. In nucleotides, the CDR3 is TGTGCCGGCAGTGAAGGAATCGGGAGACCCTACGAGCAGTACTTC. The chain joins TRBV6-1 to TRBJ2-7; D perhaps matches TRBD2 (6 bases). Germline V CDR1 and CDR2: MNHNS, SASEGT. The CDR3 is made up of 15 amino acids.

V is TRBV7-2 and J is TRBJ2-3; unclear D gene. The CDR3 spans 16 residues. From germline, CDR1 is SGHTA and CDR2 FQGNSA. V was cut by 1 base and J by 2 bases, with 13 bases left in between. CDR3: CASSLGLSLNTDTQYF. The CDR3 DNA is TGTGCCAGCAGCTTAGGGCTTAGCCTTAACACAGATACGCAGTATTTT.

The chain is built from TRBV7-2 and TRBJ2-7; 7 bases agree with TRBD1. Trimming at V came to 4 bases and at J to 7 bases, leaving 10 bases not matched to a gene. Germline V lookup: CDR1 SGHTA, CDR2 FQGNSA. The CDR3 covers 14 residues. The CDR3 DNA reads as TGTGCCAGCAGCTCACGAGGGGGCCCGTGGGAGCAGTACTTC. It translates to CASSSRGGPWEQYF.

The sample holds a few counts of this clone. The CDR3 nucleotides read TGCGCCAGCAGCGCACAGGGGGAGAACACTGAAGCTTTCTTT. It specifies CASSAQGENTEAFF. The chain joins TRBV4-3 to TRBJ1-1, with 8 bases fitting TRBD1. The CDR3 has 14 amino acids. Trimming cost V 5 bases and J 1 base; bases outside gene matches: 3. Germline V CDR1 and CDR2: LGHNA, YSLEER.

This chain joins TRBV5-6 and TRBJ2-7; TRBD1 might be the D (6 bases). The CDR3 has 13 residues. V was pared by 4 bases and J by 1 base, with 9 bases between. Germline CDR1 and CDR2: SGHDT and YYEEEE. CDR3: CASSRQESYEQYF. CDR3 coding DNA: TGTGCCAGCAGCAGACAGGAGTCCTACGAGCAGTACTTC.

This clone was recorded once. The J gene is TRBJ2-7, the V gene TRBV14, with 8 bases that match TRBD1. Germline CDR1 is SGHDN and CDR2 is FVKESK. V shed 10 bases, J shed 1 base, and the junction held 6 bases outside the gene matches. This CDR3 has 13 amino acids. The CDR3 sequence is CATRQGPSYEQYF. The CDR3 DNA reads TGTGCCACCAGACAGGGGCCGTCCTACGAGCAGTACTTC.

J is TRBJ2-2 and V is TRBV7-6; 13 nucleotides align to TRBD2. Germline values: CDR1 SGHVS, CDR2 FNYEAQ. CDR3 length: 17 amino acids. V shed 5 bases, J shed 6 bases, and the junction held 9 bases outside the gene matches. The CDR3 loop reads CASSPIRTSGRAGELFF. The DNA for the CDR3 is TGTGCCAGCAGCCCCATACGTACTAGCGGGAGGGCCGGGGAGCTGTTTTTT.

With regard to this clone: Since the CDR3 does not end with the conserved phenylalanine or tryptophan, this likely comes from a read error. CDR3 sequence: CASSPGQDYGYTL. As DNA, the CDR3 is TGTGCCAGCAGTCCGGGACAGGACTATGGCTACACCCTC. The chain links TRBV2 to TRBJ1-2, with 8 bases matching TRBD1. Germline CDR1 reads SNHLY; CDR2 reads FYNNEI. This CDR3 contains 13 residues. The V and J ends lost 5 bases and 3 bases, in that order; junction bases with no gene match: 2.

The CDR3 here is CASSVGPNSNQPQHF. The CDR3 DNA is TGTGCCAGCAGCGTAGGGCCAAATAGCAATCAGCCCCAGCATTTT. J is TRBJ1-5 and V is TRBV9; no reliable D call. Germline CDR1 SGDLS, CDR2 YYNGEE. The CDR3 is made up of 15 amino acids. The V end was cut by 0 bases, the J end by 0 bases, with 7 bases between. The full variable domain, rest sourced from reference TRBV9 and TRBJ1-5, is DSGVTQTPKHLITATGQRVTLRCSPRSGDLSVYWYQQSLDQGLQFLIQYYNGEERAKGNILERFSAQQFPDLHSELNLSSLELGDSALYFCASSVGPNSNQPQHFGDGTRLSIL.

For this clone: In the same sample, other DNA sequences code for this CDR3. The chain combines TRBV7-2 with TRBJ2-2; 11 bases map to TRBD2. The V and J ends lost 2 bases and 7 bases, in that order; junction bases with no gene match: 3. CDR1 SGHTA and CDR2 FQGNSA come from the germline V gene. This CDR3 has 15 residues. CDR3 DNA sequence: TGTGCCAGCAGCTTAACTGGACTAGCGGGCGGGGAGCTGTTTTTT. This codes for CASSLTGLAGGELFF.

The V and J genes are TRBV11-2 and TRBJ2-1; no clear D gene. The germline gives CDR1 SGHAT, CDR2 FQNNGV. CDR3 size: 17 residues. Trimming removed 2 bases at V and 0 bases at J, with 14 bases between. This CDR3 reads CASSLRFAPISYNEQFF. DNA for the CDR3: TGTGCCAGCAGCTTAAGATTTGCGCCGATCTCCTACAATGAGCAGTTCTTC.

This chain links TRBV6-1 with TRBJ1-2; no clear D. The CDR3 is made up of 14 amino acids. Germline V gene sequence: CDR1 MNHNS, CDR2 SASEGT. V shed 3 bases and J shed 4 bases, with 12 bases lying between them. The chain's CDR3 is CASSDFEGGYGYTF. The CDR3, as DNA: TGTGCCAGCAGTGACTTTGAGGGAGGCTATGGCTACACCTTC.

DNA for the CDR3: TGTGCCAGCAGCCGAGTAGCAGATACGCAGTATTTT. The encoded protein is CASSRVADTQYF. The genes are TRBV5-6 and TRBJ2-3; D unresolved. The ends were cut back, 4 bases at V and 4 bases at J, with 7 bases in the middle. Germline assignment: CDR1 SGHDT and CDR2 YYEEEE. The CDR3 is 12 residues long.

The V call is TRBV5-1, the J call TRBJ2-7, with 12 bases that match TRBD2. The V and J ends lost 4 bases and 7 bases, in that order; junction bases with no gene match: 24. Germline lookup yields CDR1 SGHRS and CDR2 YFSETQ. The CDR3 has 20 residues. The CDR3 bases are TGCGCCAGCAGCGCCCCACTGGGACAGGGGACGCGACTAGCGGGAGATGAGCAGTACTTC. Translated: CASSAPLGQGTRLAGDEQYF.

This chain joins TRBV7-2 and TRBJ2-4; D ambiguous. V shed 5 bases and J shed 4 bases, with 3 bases lying between them. The length of the CDR3 is 11 residues. In germline, CDR1 is SGHTA, CDR2 FQGNSA. CDR3 region: CASSVKNIQYF. For the CDR3, the DNA is TGTGCCAGCAGCGTAAAAAACATTCAGTACTTC.